These T cell receptor beta chains were read from a single sample in a study of blood T cell repertoires in COVID-19. Only in-frame clones appear in the TCRdb table, and some are missing; sequencing was by immunoSEQ multiplex PCR. This table has fewer than 90,000 clones, almost 85% appearing once. The sequencing sample was made of peripheral blood. All receptors derive from a man between 45 and 60 years old with acute or convalescent COVID-19. Both conserved end residues are part of each CDR3. Fields, in order: CDR3 length, clone size, J gene, D gene, V gene, CDR3 DNA, CDR3 protein. The D gene is left open where the match is weak. Not all rows give a size; the values are once, few, many and, for expanded clones, a class.

len: 15; abundance: once; j_gene: TRBJ1-1; d_gene: TRBD1; v_gene: TRBV29-1; CDR3nt: TGCAGGGCTTCTGGACAGGGGGTCAGTAACACTGAAGCTTTCTTT; CDR3aa: CRASGQGVSNTEAFF
len: 17; abundance: -; j_gene: TRBJ1-1; d_gene: -; v_gene: TRBV4-1; CDR3nt: TGCGCCAGCAGCCAAGTTGCCGGGATTGGTATATCAGGTGAAGCTTTCTTT; CDR3aa: CASSQVAGIGISGEAFF
len: 15; abundance: once; j_gene: TRBJ2-6; d_gene: -; v_gene: TRBV9; CDR3nt: TGTGCCAGCAGGGAGGGGGCCTCTGGGGCCAACGTCCTGACTTTC; CDR3aa: CASREGASGANVLTF
len: 16; abundance: -; j_gene: TRBJ1-1; d_gene: -; v_gene: TRBV6-5; CDR3nt: TGTGCCAGCAGTTACCTCACCTTGGGAGGCCCGGGTGAAGCTTTCTTT; CDR3aa: CASSYLTLGGPGEAFF
len: 16; abundance: -; j_gene: TRBJ1-3; d_gene: -; v_gene: TRBV4-2; CDR3nt: TGTGCCAGCAGCCAAGATCGGACAGCAACTGGAAACACCATATATTTT; CDR3aa: CASSQDRTATGNTIYF
len: 13; abundance: -; j_gene: TRBJ2-3; d_gene: TRBD2; v_gene: TRBV24-1; CDR3nt: TGTGCCACCCAAGCGGGGGGCCTGGATACGCAGTATTTT; CDR3aa: CATQAGGLDTQYF
len: 15; abundance: -; j_gene: TRBJ2-3; d_gene: TRBD2; v_gene: TRBV28; CDR3nt: TGTGCCAGCAGTTTTATGGGAGGGTTAACAGATACGCAGTATTTT; CDR3aa: CASSFMGGLTDTQYF
len: 13; abundance: -; j_gene: TRBJ1-5; d_gene: -; v_gene: TRBV27; CDR3nt: TGTGCCAGCGCCGCCAGGGGCAATCAGCCCCAGCATTTT; CDR3aa: CASAARGNQPQHF
len: 20; abundance: -; j_gene: TRBJ2-1; d_gene: TRBD2; v_gene: TRBV27; CDR3nt: TGTGCCAGCAGTCCCCGGGTGGCTAGCGGGACTATGTATCCCTACAATGAGCAGTTCTTC; CDR3aa: CASSPRVASGTMYPYNEQFF
len: 15; abundance: -; j_gene: TRBJ1-1; d_gene: TRBD1; v_gene: TRBV9; CDR3nt: TGTGCCAGCAGCGCCCCCGGGACAGGGATCACTGAAGCTTTCTTT; CDR3aa: CASSAPGTGITEAFF
len: 11; abundance: -; j_gene: TRBJ2-5; d_gene: -; v_gene: TRBV29-1; CDR3nt: TGCAGCGTTGATTTCCTAGCGACCCAGTACTTC; CDR3aa: CSVDFLATQYF
len: 14; abundance: -; j_gene: TRBJ1-2; d_gene: -; v_gene: TRBV10-3; CDR3nt: TGTGCCATCACCCCACGAAGCACGGGGGAGGGCTACACCTTC; CDR3aa: CAITPRSTGEGYTF
len: 16; abundance: -; j_gene: TRBJ2-3; d_gene: TRBD1; v_gene: TRBV11-3; CDR3nt: TGTGCCAGCAGCTTAAGGGCAGGGGGATTAGCAGATACGCAGTATTTT; CDR3aa: CASSLRAGGLADTQYF
len: 16; abundance: -; j_gene: TRBJ1-2; d_gene: -; v_gene: TRBV15; CDR3nt: TGTGCCACCAGCAGGCCGGGGTTGACTATATCCTATGGCTACACCTTC; CDR3aa: CATSRPGLTISYGYTF
len: 11; abundance: few; j_gene: TRBJ1-2; d_gene: -; v_gene: TRBV20-1; CDR3nt: TGCAGTGCTAACAATATCTATGGCTACACCTTC; CDR3aa: CSANNIYGYTF
len: 14; abundance: -; j_gene: TRBJ2-7; d_gene: -; v_gene: TRBV11-2; CDR3nt: TGTGCCAGCAGCCTGGACGGACTTGAGGACGAGCAGTACTTC; CDR3aa: CASSLDGLEDEQYF
len: 14; abundance: -; j_gene: TRBJ1-4; d_gene: TRBD1; v_gene: TRBV7-9; CDR3nt: TGTGCCAGCAGCGAGACAGGGTCTAATGAAAAACTGTTTTTT; CDR3aa: CASSETGSNEKLFF
len: 13; abundance: -; j_gene: TRBJ2-7; d_gene: -; v_gene: TRBV7-6; CDR3nt: TGTGCCAGCAGCCCATTAGAGGGCTACGAGCAGTACTTC; CDR3aa: CASSPLEGYEQYF
len: 15; abundance: -; j_gene: TRBJ2-3; d_gene: -; v_gene: TRBV6-2/TRBV6-3; CDR3nt: TGTGCCAGCAGTTACGTCGGCGGGGCTAAAGATACGCAGTATTTT; CDR3aa: CASSYVGGAKDTQYF
len: 12; abundance: -; j_gene: TRBJ2-5; d_gene: -; v_gene: TRBV29-1; CDR3nt: TGCAGCGTTGAGCGGGAATACGGGACCCAGTACTTC; CDR3aa: CSVEREYGTQYF
len: 16; abundance: -; j_gene: TRBJ2-1; d_gene: -; v_gene: TRBV21-1; CDR3nt: TGTGCCAGCAGCAACAGACAGGGAGTGTCCTACAATGAGCAGTTCTTC; CDR3aa: CASSNRQGVSYNEQFF
len: 14; abundance: -; j_gene: TRBJ2-1; d_gene: TRBD1; v_gene: TRBV9; CDR3nt: TGTGCCAGCAGGGCGGGACAGGAGAACAATGAGCAGTTCTTC; CDR3aa: CASRAGQENNEQFF
len: 15; abundance: -; j_gene: TRBJ2-3; d_gene: TRBD1; v_gene: TRBV28; CDR3nt: TGTGCCAGCAGTTTATTTACAGGGGGCCCAGATACGCAGTATTTT; CDR3aa: CASSLFTGGPDTQYF
len: 14; abundance: -; j_gene: TRBJ1-1; d_gene: -; v_gene: TRBV18; CDR3nt: TGTGCCAGCGCGGTTGGATCCTCGAACACTGAAGCTTTCTTT; CDR3aa: CASAVGSSNTEAFF
len: 15; abundance: -; j_gene: TRBJ2-1; d_gene: TRBD2; v_gene: TRBV4-3; CDR3nt: TGCGCCAGCACGACCGGGACTAGCGGGAGGGATGAGCAGTTCTTC; CDR3aa: CASTTGTSGRDEQFF
len: 14; abundance: -; j_gene: TRBJ2-1; d_gene: -; v_gene: TRBV27; CDR3nt: TGTGCCAGCACTGAATACGGTTCCGACAATGAGCAGTTCTTC; CDR3aa: CASTEYGSDNEQFF
len: 17; abundance: -; j_gene: TRBJ1-1; d_gene: TRBD1; v_gene: TRBV11-2; CDR3nt: TGTGCCAGCAGCCCCCTGACAGGGGGCTGGATGCCCGGTGAAGCTTTCTTT; CDR3aa: CASSPLTGGWMPGEAFF
len: 15; abundance: -; j_gene: TRBJ1-1; d_gene: TRBD1; v_gene: TRBV5-4; CDR3nt: TGTGCCAGCAGCTTGGGGCAGGGGGTATACACTGAAGCTTTCTTT; CDR3aa: CASSLGQGVYTEAFF
len: 11; abundance: -; j_gene: TRBJ1-2; d_gene: -; v_gene: TRBV14; CDR3nt: TGTGCCAGCAGCCAAGCGGGAGGCTACACCTTC; CDR3aa: CASSQAGGYTF
len: 11; abundance: -; j_gene: TRBJ1-2; d_gene: -; v_gene: TRBV7-2; CDR3nt: TGTGCCAGCACTTCGACGCGGGGCTACACCTTC; CDR3aa: CASTSTRGYTF
len: 14; abundance: -; j_gene: TRBJ2-7; d_gene: TRBD1; v_gene: TRBV11-1; CDR3nt: TGTGCCAGCAGCTTAGGCAGGGGGCCCTACGAGCAGTACTTC; CDR3aa: CASSLGRGPYEQYF
len: 16; abundance: -; j_gene: TRBJ1-1; d_gene: TRBD1; v_gene: TRBV5-6; CDR3nt: TGTGCCAGCAGCTTGGGGGTGGAGGGGGCGCGCACTGAAGCTTTCTTT; CDR3aa: CASSLGVEGARTEAFF
len: 13; abundance: -; j_gene: TRBJ1-1; d_gene: -; v_gene: TRBV5-1; CDR3nt: TGCGCCACCTCGGACATTTTGAACACTGAAGCTTTCTTT; CDR3aa: CATSDILNTEAFF
len: 14; abundance: -; j_gene: TRBJ1-4; d_gene: -; v_gene: TRBV2; CDR3nt: TGTGCCAGCAGTGAAAGGGGAACGGGTGAAAAACTGTTTTTT; CDR3aa: CASSERGTGEKLFF
len: 14; abundance: -; j_gene: TRBJ1-4; d_gene: -; v_gene: TRBV5-1; CDR3nt: TGCGCCAGCCGAAGAGGCTCAACTAATGAAAAACTGTTTTTT; CDR3aa: CASRRGSTNEKLFF
len: 16; abundance: -; j_gene: TRBJ1-1; d_gene: -; v_gene: TRBV5-1; CDR3nt: TGCGCCAGCACCCCGAGTTGGGGGCCGATGAACACTGAAGCTTTCTTT; CDR3aa: CASTPSWGPMNTEAFF
len: 14; abundance: -; j_gene: TRBJ2-3; d_gene: -; v_gene: TRBV5-1; CDR3nt: TGCGCCAGCGCGGGGATGGGGAAGACAGATACGCAGTATTTT; CDR3aa: CASAGMGKTDTQYF
len: 16; abundance: -; j_gene: TRBJ2-2; d_gene: TRBD1; v_gene: TRBV18; CDR3nt: TGTGCCAGCTCACCACAGGGACAGGGGTCCACCGGGGAGCTGTTTTTT; CDR3aa: CASSPQGQGSTGELFF
len: 16; abundance: -; j_gene: TRBJ2-1; d_gene: TRBD1; v_gene: TRBV14; CDR3nt: TGTGCCAGCAGCCAAGCGGCCGGGACAGCCTACAATGAGCAGTTCTTC; CDR3aa: CASSQAAGTAYNEQFF
len: 15; abundance: -; j_gene: TRBJ2-7; d_gene: TRBD2; v_gene: TRBV5-1; CDR3nt: TGCGCCAGCAGCAAAGTGCCGACTAGCGGCTACGAGCAGTACTTC; CDR3aa: CASSKVPTSGYEQYF
len: 13; abundance: -; j_gene: TRBJ1-5; d_gene: -; v_gene: TRBV4-2; CDR3nt: TGTGCCAGCAGCCAAGATTACAATCAGCCCCAGCATTTT; CDR3aa: CASSQDYNQPQHF
len: 14; abundance: once; j_gene: TRBJ2-5; d_gene: TRBD1; v_gene: TRBV7-2; CDR3nt: TGTGCCAGCAGCCCGACAGGGGTCGTTGAGACCCAGTACTTC; CDR3aa: CASSPTGVVETQYF
len: 16; abundance: -; j_gene: TRBJ2-1; d_gene: TRBD1; v_gene: TRBV24-1; CDR3nt: TGTGCCACCAGTGATTCGAGACAGGGGGTGTACAATGAGCAGTTCTTC; CDR3aa: CATSDSRQGVYNEQFF
len: 16; abundance: -; j_gene: TRBJ1-4; d_gene: -; v_gene: TRBV3-1/TRBV3-2; CDR3nt: TGTGCCAGCAGCCCAGGGGCGGGGGGATGGAGTGAAAAACTGTTTTTT; CDR3aa: CASSPGAGGWSEKLFF
len: 14; abundance: -; j_gene: TRBJ2-7; d_gene: TRBD1; v_gene: TRBV7-9; CDR3nt: TGTGCCAGCAGCCGAGAGGGGACAGGGGTCGAGCAGTACTTC; CDR3aa: CASSREGTGVEQYF
len: 18; abundance: once; j_gene: TRBJ2-5; d_gene: TRBD1; v_gene: TRBV24-1; CDR3nt: TGTGCCACCAGTGAGGGGGGACAGGGAACTAGCCCTAAGGAGACCCAGTACTTC; CDR3aa: CATSEGGQGTSPKETQYF